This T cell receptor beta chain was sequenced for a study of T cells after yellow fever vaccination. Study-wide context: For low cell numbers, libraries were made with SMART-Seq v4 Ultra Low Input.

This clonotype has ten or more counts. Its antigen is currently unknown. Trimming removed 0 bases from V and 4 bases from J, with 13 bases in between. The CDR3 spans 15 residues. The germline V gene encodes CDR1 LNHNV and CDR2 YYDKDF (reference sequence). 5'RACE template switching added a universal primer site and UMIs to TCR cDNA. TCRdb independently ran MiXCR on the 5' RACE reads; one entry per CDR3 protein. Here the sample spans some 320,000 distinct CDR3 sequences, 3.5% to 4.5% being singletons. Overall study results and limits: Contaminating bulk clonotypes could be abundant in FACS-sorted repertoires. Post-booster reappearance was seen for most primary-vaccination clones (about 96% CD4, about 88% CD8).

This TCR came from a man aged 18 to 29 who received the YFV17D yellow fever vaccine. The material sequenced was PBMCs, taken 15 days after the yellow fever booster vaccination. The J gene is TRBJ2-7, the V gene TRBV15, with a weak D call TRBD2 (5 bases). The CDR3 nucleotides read TGTGCCACCAGCAGAGAGAAGAGGGTCGAGTACGAGCAGTACTTC. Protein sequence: CATSREKRVEYEQYF.